This T cell receptor (beta chain) was identified during a study of blood T cell repertoires in COVID-19. About the research overall: COVID-19 samples from acute and convalescent phases originated in the United States, Italy and Spain.

Germline loops: CDR1 MDHEN, CDR2 SYDVKM. The CDR3 extends over 14 amino acids. V was shortened by 6 bases and J by 0 bases, with 12 bases between the two germline ends. Recruits, aged roughly 18 to 89 years, lived in 20 to 30 US areas. Assignment of participants to cohorts was predicated upon participant-reported clinical history. This clone is a singleton in its sample. Original handling: Reference gene primers were amplified, and this amplification served to estimate nucleated cell counts. The method was immunoSEQ multiplex PCR; TCRdb's version includes in-frame clones alone and lacks a portion of them. For V, J and clone size, that table is used; D and trimming come from the DNA. This sample carries about 180,000 clones, more than 75% of them seen once, and the ten largest clones take under 9.5%.

The chain employs TRBV28 and TRBJ2-7, with D perhaps TRBD1 (6 bases). This clonotype was sampled from a woman aged 25-40 years who had recovered from COVID-19. The specimen sequenced was PBMCs or T cells enriched from blood (not recorded which). The CDR3 region is CASSPLGGSYEQYF. The CDR3 nucleotides read TGTGCCAGCAGCCCCTTAGGGGGCTCCTACGAGCAGTACTTC.